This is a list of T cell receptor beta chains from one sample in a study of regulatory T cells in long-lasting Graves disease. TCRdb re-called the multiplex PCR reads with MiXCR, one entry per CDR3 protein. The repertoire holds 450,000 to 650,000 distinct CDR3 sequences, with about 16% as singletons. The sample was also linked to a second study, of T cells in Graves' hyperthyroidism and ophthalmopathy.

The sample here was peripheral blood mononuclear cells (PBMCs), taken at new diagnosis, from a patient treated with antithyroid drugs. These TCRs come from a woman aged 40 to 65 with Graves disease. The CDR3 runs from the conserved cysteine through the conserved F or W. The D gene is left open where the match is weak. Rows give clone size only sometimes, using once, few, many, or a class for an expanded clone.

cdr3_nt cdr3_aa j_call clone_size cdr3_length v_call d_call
TGTGCCAGCAGCCAATTTCGGGTTCGAGCCCCAGAGCAGTTCTTC CASSQFRVRAPEQFF TRBJ2-1 many 15 TRBV3-1 .
TGTGCCAGCGGGGGGTCAACTTCCATCAATGAGCAGTTCTTC CASGGSTSINEQFF TRBJ2-1 . 14 TRBV28 .
TGTGCCAGCAGTTTAGGGGACAAATACTACGAGCAGTACTTC CASSLGDKYYEQYF TRBJ2-7 many 14 TRBV6-5 .
TGCGCCAGCAGCCTAGGGGACAGCGCGAACACCGGGGAGCTGTTTTTT CASSLGDSANTGELFF TRBJ2-2 few 16 TRBV5-1 TRBD1
TGTGCTAGTGGTTTGGCCCACCCGGGACAGGCAGATGGCTACACCTTC CASGLAHPGQADGYTF TRBJ1-2 . 16 TRBV12-5 TRBD1
TGTGCCACCAGGAACAGGAATTCCTACGAGCAGTACTTC CATRNRNSYEQYF TRBJ2-7 . 13 TRBV15 .
TGTGCCAGTAGTATAGGGGGGACCCAGTACTTC CASSIGGTQYF TRBJ2-5 . 11 TRBV19 .
TGTGCCAGCAGCCCCGGGGGGGGTCGCTCTTTCGGTGAAAAACTGTTTTTT CASSPGGGRSFGEKLFF TRBJ1-4 few 17 TRBV7-9 .
TGTGCCAGCAGCGTAGACGGCGCAGACTACAATGAGCAGTTCTTC CASSVDGADYNEQFF TRBJ2-1 . 15 TRBV9 .
TGTGCCACCCGGATGGCAGATACGCAGTATTTT CATRMADTQYF TRBJ2-3 many 11 TRBV12-3/TRBV12-4 .
TGTGCCAGCAGCTTAGGATGGCATTCCGAAGCTTTCTTT CASSLGWHSEAFF TRBJ1-1 many 13 TRBV7-2 .
TGTGCCAGCAGGGCCGGGTCTGTAACAGATACGCAGTATTTT CASRAGSVTDTQYF TRBJ2-3 many 14 TRBV2 .
TGTGCCAGCAGCTTAGCGGAGGGAAGGGGTGAAACTTTCTTT CASSLAEGRGETFF TRBJ1-1 few 14 TRBV7-8 .
TGTGCTAGTGGTTCCGGGACTAGCCCCACAGATACGCAGTATTTT CASGSGTSPTDTQYF TRBJ2-3 . 15 TRBV12-5 TRBD2
TGTGCCTGGAATCGGTTTAGAACAGATACGCAGTATTTT CAWNRFRTDTQYF TRBJ2-3 few 13 TRBV30 .
TGCGCCAGCAGGTGGACGGACGCTAACTATGGCTACACCTTC CASRWTDANYGYTF TRBJ1-2 few 14 TRBV5-1 .
TGTGCCAGCAGCCAAGATTTGCGCGAGCGGGGGAAACCCTACAATGAGCAGTTCTTC CASSQDLRERGKPYNEQFF TRBJ2-1 . 19 TRBV14 TRBD2
TGCGCCAGCAGCTTCCTCTCGGGGCAGACTGAAGCTTTCTTT CASSFLSGQTEAFF TRBJ1-1 many 14 TRBV5-1 .
TGTGCCAGCACGGGAAGGGCTCGGACCGGGGAGCTGTTTTTT CASTGRARTGELFF TRBJ2-2 many 14 TRBV2 .
TGTGCCAGCAGTTACGAAAGCGGGGGGGGACACGAGCAGTACTTC CASSYESGGGHEQYF TRBJ2-7 many 15 TRBV6-5 TRBD2
TGTGCCAGCAGTTACTCGGCGATTGGTGATGGCTACACCTTC CASSYSAIGDGYTF TRBJ1-2 many 14 TRBV6-2/TRBV6-3 .
TGTGCCAGCAGCGCTGATAGCGGGAATGAGCAGTTCTTC CASSADSGNEQFF TRBJ2-1 few 13 TRBV9 TRBD2
TGTGCCAGCAGCGACCGGGACAGGGACATACTTTTAGCCAAAAACATTCAGTACTTC CASSDRDRDILLAKNIQYF TRBJ2-4 few 19 TRBV5-5 TRBD1
TGTGCCAGCAGCAAACACACGGTTCAAGAGACCCAGTACTTC CASSKHTVQETQYF TRBJ2-5 . 14 TRBV7-2 .
TGTGCCAGCAGTGAATTCCACTCCTACGAGCAGTACTTC CASSEFHSYEQYF TRBJ2-7 many 13 TRBV25-1 .
TGCAGTGCTAGAGGGCCGGGGGCAGGAGGCTACACCTTC CSARGPGAGGYTF TRBJ1-2 many 13 TRBV20-1 .
TGCAGTGCTAGATCCGGGATGAACACTGAAGCTTTCTTT CSARSGMNTEAFF TRBJ1-1 . 13 TRBV20-1 .
TGTGCCAGCAGTCCGACGGCCTATAATTCACCCCTCCACTTT CASSPTAYNSPLHF TRBJ1-6 few 14 TRBV6-2/TRBV6-3 .
TGTGCCAGCAACTGGAAGACAGTTAACACTGAAGCTTTCTTT CASNWKTVNTEAFF TRBJ1-1 . 14 TRBV2 .
TGTGCCAGCAGCTTAGTGCGGGGGGGCGCAGATACGCAGTATTTT CASSLVRGGADTQYF TRBJ2-3 . 15 TRBV7-9 TRBD2
TGCAGCGTTGTAGGTCATTCGTTAATCACAGATACGCAGTATTTT CSVVGHSLITDTQYF TRBJ2-3 few 15 TRBV29-1 .
TGCGCCAGCAGTCGGGACAGGAGGGACACTGAAGCTTTCTTT CASSRDRRDTEAFF TRBJ1-1 . 14 TRBV5-1 TRBD1
TGTGCCAGCGTCCCAAGCGGGAGCTCCTATAATTCACCCCTCCACTTT CASVPSGSSYNSPLHF TRBJ1-6 few 16 TRBV28 .
TGTGCCAGCAGTAAGGGTGGAGGCAATCAGCCCCAGCATTTT CASSKGGGNQPQHF TRBJ1-5 many 14 TRBV6-1 .
TGTGCCAGCACCTCTGGGTATTCACCCCTCCACTTT CASTSGYSPLHF TRBJ1-6 many 12 TRBV2 .
TGTGCCAGCAGTTCTTACCTACAGGGGCCTCCTGTAAACACCATATATTTT CASSSYLQGPPVNTIYF TRBJ1-3 . 17 TRBV28 TRBD1
TGCGCCAGCAGCCAAACCAGGGTAACAGATACGCAGTATTTT CASSQTRVTDTQYF TRBJ2-3 many 14 TRBV4-1 .
TGTGCCAGCAGCTGGGACAGCTCCTATAATTCACCCCTCCACTTT CASSWDSSYNSPLHF TRBJ1-6 many 15 TRBV12-3/TRBV12-4 TRBD1
TGTGCCTGGAGTGTACAGACAGCTGAAGAGACCCAGTACTTC CAWSVQTAEETQYF TRBJ2-5 many 14 TRBV30 .
TGTGCCAGCAGCTTAGGGTCTCCGAGCGGGAGGGGCTACAATGAGCAGTTCTTC CASSLGSPSGRGYNEQFF TRBJ2-1 few 18 TRBV7-2 TRBD2
TGTGCCAGCAGCGGTGGGACAGGCGAGGGGCAGCCCCAGCATTTT CASSGGTGEGQPQHF TRBJ1-5 . 15 TRBV12-3/TRBV12-4 TRBD1
TGTGCCAGCAGTTCCCAGGGGCCCTACGAGCAGTACTTC CASSSQGPYEQYF TRBJ2-7 . 13 TRBV27 .
TGCGCCAGCAGCTTGGGAGAGGTTAATTCACCCCTCCACTTT CASSLGEVNSPLHF TRBJ1-6 many 14 TRBV19 .
TGTGCCAGTAGTCCTGAGGGGGTACCCCTCCACTTT CASSPEGVPLHF TRBJ1-6 few 12 TRBV19 .
TGCGCCAGCAGCCCGAGTAGCGGGGGGGCCACAGATACGCAGTATTTT CASSPSSGGATDTQYF TRBJ2-3 few 16 TRBV4-1 TRBD2
TGTGCCAGTAGGAAACGAGATACGAACACTGAAGCTTTCTTT CASRKRDTNTEAFF TRBJ1-1 many 14 TRBV19 .
TGTGCCAGCAGTTTAGCGGGGACAGGGCTGGAGACCCAGTACTTC CASSLAGTGLETQYF TRBJ2-5 . 15 TRBV12-3/TRBV12-4 TRBD1
TGCAGCGTCCTACAGGGGGATAGCAATCAGCCCCAGCATTTT CSVLQGDSNQPQHF TRBJ1-5 . 14 TRBV29-1 TRBD1
TGTGCCAGCAGCACTGGACGTCAAGAGACCCAGTACTTC CASSTGRQETQYF TRBJ2-5 . 13 TRBV5-5 .